This T cell receptor beta chain was recorded in a study of cytomegalovirus exposure and HLA in healthy donors. Whole-study results and caveats: In a later analysis, parvovirus B19, influenza, CMV and Epstein-Barr virus appeared linked to several top co-occurrence clusters. Immune exposure information comprised only CMV serostatus. One variant, a missense change in DCLRE1C, was linked in a later analysis to TCR beta V- and J-gene trimming.

V was shortened by 9 bases and J by 6 bases, with 22 bases between the two germline ends. Germline-derived CDR1 and CDR2 are SGHTS and YDEGEE. This CDR3 is 15 amino acids long. The PCR made use of 60 Vbeta and 13 Jbeta primers. Profiled with immunoSEQ multiplex PCR; TCRdb holds only in-frame clones, not every one. The sample holds 150,000 to 200,000 clones, roughly 85% seen once. Points on this clone: Its antigen remains unknown.

Material for sequencing was PBMCs. The TCR was taken from a man aged 35 to 55 in good health and CMV-seropositive. V usage is TRBV5-8 and J usage is TRBJ1-5; maybe TRBD1 (5 bases). The CDR3 here is CATSGTDSVGQPQHF. In DNA form, the CDR3 reads TGTGCCACAAGCGGGACGGATAGTGTCGGTCAGCCCCAGCATTTT.